Below, one T cell receptor beta chain is given with its context. The sample belongs to a study of shared clonotypes between healthy human individuals. The CDR3 runs 16 residues. V shed 5 bases and J 5 bases; nucleotides not matched to a gene: 9. In germline, CDR1 is SGHAT, CDR2 FQDESV (reference sequence). Generated by immunoSEQ multiplex PCR, the TCRdb table keeps only in-frame clones and is missing some. This sample carries some 490,000 clones, 65% to 85% of them seen once, and the ten largest clones take 9.5% to 15%. Material: PBMCs. The chain is built from TRBV11-1 and TRBJ2-7, with TRBD2 identical over 13 bases. This TCR was sampled from a woman aged 40 to 55 in good health. Some clones in this sample may be carry-over from other donors' samples. Here the CDR3 DNA reads TGTGCCAGCAGCGCGGGACTAGCGGGAAGAGGGGACGAGCAGTACTTC. The encoded protein is CASSAGLAGRGDEQYF.